These 13 T cell receptor beta chains came from one sample sequenced in a study of cytomegalovirus exposure and HLA in healthy donors. It was with 60 Vbeta and 13 Jbeta primers that the PCR ran. This table comes from immunoSEQ multiplex PCR, and its TCRdb copy is limited to in-frame clones, with some not included. The sample gives around 150,000 clones, 79% of which show up once; around 6.3% is in the top ten. The sequenced material came from PBMCs. The receptors stem from a man aged 45 to 65 in good health and CMV-seropositive.

The V call is TRBV5-1, the J call TRBJ2-7; 11 nucleotides match TRBD1. The CDR3 is 14 amino acids. Per germline, CDR1 SGHRS and CDR2 YFSETQ. The ends lost 5 bases at V and 5 bases at J; junction bases unmatched: 6. The CDR3 loop is CASRGDRGTNEQYF. The CDR3 region has the DNA TGCGCCAGCAGAGGGGACAGGGGGACCAACGAGCAGTACTTC.

The chain uses TRBV9 and TRBJ2-1, with D tentatively TRBD1 (6 bases). Trimming pared 0 bases from V and 7 bases from J, leaving 11 bases between. Germline lookup yields CDR1 SGDLS and CDR2 YYNGEE. The CDR3 has 14 residues. The CDR3 region is CASSVGGQRNEQFF. DNA for the CDR3: TGTGCCAGCAGCGTAGGAGGACAGCGGAATGAGCAGTTCTTC.

J is TRBJ2-7 and V is TRBV5-1; D is perhaps TRBD1 (6 bases). The germline V gene encodes CDR1 SGHRS and CDR2 YFSETQ. The CDR3 contains 16 residues. V was cut by 0 bases and J by 3 bases, with 16 bases left in between. In DNA, the CDR3 is TGCGCCAGCAGCTTGGCCGAGTCGGAGACAGGCTACGAGCAGTACTTC. It encodes CASSLAESETGYEQYF.

The chain recombines TRBV7-2 with TRBJ2-3; tentatively, D is TRBD1 (5 bases). Germline V CDR1 and CDR2: SGHTA, FQGNSA. V was cut by 6 bases and J by 0 bases, with 10 bases left in between. The CDR3 covers 14 residues. In DNA form, the CDR3 reads TGTGCCAGCAGGGGGCGGCTTAGCACAGATACGCAGTATTTT. Translating gives CASRGRLSTDTQYF.

The genes are TRBV5-8 and TRBJ1-3, with D perhaps TRBD1 (5 bases). The ends were cut back, 0 bases at V and 2 bases at J, with 9 bases in the middle. The CDR3 sequence is 15 residues long. Germline V gives CDR1 SGHTS, CDR2 YDEGEE. The CDR3 is CASSLEGGAGNTIYF. In nucleotides, the CDR3 is TGTGCCAGCAGCTTGGAAGGAGGGGCTGGAAACACCATATATTTT.

This chain uses TRBV15 with TRBJ1-5; 7 nucleotides match TRBD1. Germline V CDR1 and CDR2: LNHNV, YYDKDF (reference sequence). The J segment lost 6 bases and the V segment lost 3 bases, leaving 8 bases of the junction unmatched. The CDR3 is 15 residues long. CDR3 sequence reads: CATSSDGQVRQPQHF. CDR3 DNA sequence: TGTGCCACCAGCAGCGACGGACAGGTTCGTCAGCCCCAGCATTTT.

For this clone: Germline is not matched at one junction end, which may reflect a read error. The chain is built from TRBV7-9 and TRBJ1-5; D is ambiguous. The CDR3 sequence is 12 residues long. From germline, CDR1 is SEHNR and CDR2 FQNEAQ (reference sequence). The CDR3 nucleotides are TGTTCCAGCAGCTCCATCAATCAGCCCCAGCATTTT. This encodes CSSSSINQPQHF.

J is TRBJ2-1 and V is TRBV6-1, with 9 bases that match TRBD1. The ends lost 0 bases at V and 8 bases at J; junction bases unmatched: 5. The germline V gene encodes CDR1 MNHNS and CDR2 SASEGT. The CDR3 length is 15 residues. The CDR3 spells CASSEARTGDDEQFF. CDR3 nucleotide sequence: TGTGCCAGCAGTGAAGCCCGGACAGGGGATGATGAGCAGTTCTTC.

The rearrangement links TRBV10-3 to TRBJ2-5; 8 bases agree with TRBD1. With the DNA end fitting TRBJ2-7 better, the J assignment may be wrong. The CDR3 is 13 amino acids. Per germline, CDR1 ENHRY and CDR2 SYGVKD. The CDR3: CAISGQGLNEQYF. In DNA, the CDR3 is TGTGCCATCAGTGGACAGGGGCTCAACGAGCAGTACTTC.

The rearrangement joins TRBV6-1 to TRBJ1-6; 9 nucleotides align to TRBD1. CDR3 length: 15 amino acids. The V segment lost 5 bases and the J segment 9 bases; nucleotides outside the gene matches: 8. Germline V gives CDR1 MNHNS, CDR2 SASEGT. CDR3 region: CASSNAGQGGSPLHF. CDR3 bases: TGTGCCAGCAGTAACGCGGGACAGGGAGGTTCACCCCTCCACTTT.

The genes are TRBV30 and TRBJ2-7; D possibly corresponds to TRBD2 (6 bases). This CDR3 is 14 amino acids long. Trimming took off 3 bases at V and 2 bases at J, with 14 bases between the two ends. Germline CDR1 GTSNPN, CDR2 SVGIG (reference sequence). The CDR3 loop is CAWRERDFTYEQYF. As DNA, the CDR3 is TGTGCCTGGAGAGAACGGGACTTCACCTACGAGCAGTACTTC. The full variable domain, completed using reference TRBV30 and TRBJ2-7, is SQTIHQWPATLVQPVGSPLSLECTVEGTSNPNLYWYRQAAGRGLQLLFYSVGIGQISSEVPQNLSASRPQDRQFILSSKKLLLSDSGFYLCAWRERDFTYEQYFGPGTRLTVT.

V gene TRBV6-6 combines with J gene TRBJ1-3; tentatively, D is TRBD1 (5 bases). The CDR3 is 16 residues long. V was pared by 6 bases and J by 3 bases, with 18 bases between. Germline V gene data show CDR1 as MNHNY and CDR2 as SVGAGI (reference sequence). The CDR3 DNA reads TGTGCCAGCAGCGACGCTGCGGGGGAATATGGAAACACCATATATTTT. Translated: CASSDAAGEYGNTIYF.

CDR3 sequence: CASSLMTGKETQYF. The DNA for the CDR3 is TGCGCCAGCAGCTTGATGACAGGGAAAGAGACCCAGTACTTC. The gene calls are TRBV5-1 and TRBJ2-5, with 7 bases that match TRBD1. Unmatched junction bases numbered 3, after V lost 1 base and J lost 3 bases. This CDR3 is built from 14 residues. Germline values: CDR1 SGHRS, CDR2 YFSETQ.